This paragraph reports one T cell receptor beta chain. The sample belongs to a study of blood T cell repertoires in COVID-19. At the level of the study: Samples of COVID-19 (acute and convalescent) were obtained from the United States, Italy and Spain. The analysed material was cDNA or gDNA that came from T cells, B-cell-depleted T cells, or PBMCs.

Per the authors' pipeline: Reference gene primers were amplified, and this amplification served to estimate nucleated cell counts. Using immunoSEQ multiplex PCR, the repertoire was profiled, and TCRdb retains in-frame clones only, with some absent. That table gives V, J and clone size, and the DNA gave D and trimming. The data hold nearly 200,000 clones, with approximately 82% observed a single time. CDR3 size: 15 residues. From germline, CDR1 is SGDLS and CDR2 YYNGEE. Trimming left V 0 bases short and J 2 bases short, with 8 bases between. The sample was peripheral blood. The TCR originated in a human donor with acute or convalescent COVID-19. The donor label of this sample is uncertain. The V and J genes are TRBV9 and TRBJ2-2; perhaps TRBD2 as D (6 bases). The CDR3 spells CASSVVGGNTGELFF. The DNA for the CDR3 is TGTGCCAGCAGCGTAGTCGGGGGTAACACCGGGGAGCTGTTTTTT. Full variable domain (missing parts from reference TRBV9 and TRBJ2-2): DSGVTQTPKHLITATGQRVTLRCSPRSGDLSVYWYQQSLDQGLQFLIQYYNGEERAKGNILERFSAQQFPDLHSELNLSSLELGDSALYFCASSVVGGNTGELFFGEGSRLTVL.